These 10 T cell receptor beta chains were all obtained from the same sample, sequenced in a study of neurological immune-mediated disorders. TCRdb re-called the 5' RACE reads through MiXCR, storing one row per CDR3 protein. The repertoire holds around 130,000 distinct CDR3 sequences, with roughly 3.1% as singletons. Source material: PBMCs. These receptors all stem from a woman aged 30 to 39 with multiple sclerosis.

This clonotype was seen at least ten times. The chain employs TRBV10-3 and TRBJ2-7; D call uncertain. This CDR3 spans 14 amino acids. V was cut by 0 bases and J by 5 bases, with 11 bases left in between. In germline, CDR1 is ENHRY, CDR2 SYGVKD. The CDR3 DNA sequence: TGTGCCATCAGTGAGTCGACTCGGACCCACGAGCAGTACTTC. Amino acid sequence: CAISESTRTHEQYF.

This clonotype was seen at least ten times. V gene TRBV12-3 or TRBV12-4 combines with J gene TRBJ1-1; D remains ambiguous. V was trimmed by 6 bases and J by 0 bases, leaving 11 bases between them. The CDR3 totals 14 residues. Written as DNA, the CDR3 is TGTGCCAGCAGCTTGGGAGGGCTGAACACTGAAGCTTTCTTT. It translates to CASSLGGLNTEAFF.

This clonotype has a count of ten or more. The V call is TRBV20-1, the J call TRBJ2-3; 9 nucleotides agree with TRBD2. The V segment lost 4 bases and the J segment 1 base; nucleotides outside the gene matches: 3. The CDR3 length is 14 residues. Germline CDR1 is DFQATT and CDR2 is SNEGSKA (reference sequence). DNA of the CDR3: TGCAGTGCTATACTAGCGGGCCGCACAGATACGCAGTATTTT. Its translation: CSAILAGRTDTQYF.

About this clonotype itself: Given a much more abundant clone one base away, this may be a read error. The CDR3 is CDSRSGRTEAFF. The CDR3 DNA follows: TGTGACAGCAGGTCAGGGAGAACTGAAGCTTTCTTT. The V gene is TRBV12-3 or TRBV12-4, the J gene TRBJ1-1; TRBD1 might be the D (5 bases). The CDR3 has 12 residues.

This clonotype was observed many times. The J gene is TRBJ1-2, the V gene TRBV4-1, with a weak D call TRBD1 (5 bases). Trimming took 1 base from V and 4 from J, leaving 10 bases between them. The CDR3 sequence is 14 residues long. The germline V gene has CDR1 MGHRA and CDR2 YSYEKL. In DNA, the CDR3 is TGCGCCAGCAGCCAAGTTAGGGGCATCTATGGCTACACCTTC. This translates into CASSQVRGIYGYTF.

At least ten counts were recorded for this clonotype. V is TRBV5-1 and J is TRBJ2-7; possibly TRBD1 or TRBD2 for D (5 bases each). The ends were cut back, 4 bases at V and 2 bases at J, with 13 bases in the middle. The germline CDR1 and CDR2 sequences are SGHRS and YFSETQ. This CDR3 has 14 amino acids. DNA of the CDR3: TGCGCCAGCAGCCTATGGGACGGGACCTACGAGCAGTACTTC. Its protein is CASSLWDGTYEQYF.

This clonotype was observed at least ten times. The chain links TRBV10-3 to TRBJ1-5; possibly TRBD1 for D (6 bases). The CDR3 is 14 amino acids. Trimming took off 2 bases at V and 2 bases at J, with 7 bases between the two ends. Per the germline V gene, CDR1 is ENHRY and CDR2 is SYGVKD. The CDR3 is CAISERQGNQPQHF. The CDR3, as DNA: TGTGCCATCAGTGAGAGACAGGGCAATCAGCCCCAGCATTTT.

This clonotype was observed many times. V gene TRBV6-2 or TRBV6-3 combines with J gene TRBJ2-7, with 9 bases fitting TRBD1. V lost 7 bases to trimming and J lost 9 bases; unmatched junction nucleotides: 13. The germline gives CDR1 MNHEY, CDR2 SVGEGT. The CDR3 is made up of 14 amino acids. CDR3 protein: CASNGQGSFRGQYF. The CDR3 bases are TGTGCCAGCAACGGACAGGGGAGTTTTAGAGGGCAGTACTTC.

This clonotype was seen at least ten times. V gene TRBV20-1 combines with J gene TRBJ2-1, with a weak D call TRBD2 (6 bases). CDR3 length equals 12 residues. The V and J ends lost 5 bases and 7 bases respectively, with 12 bases between them. Germline CDR1 reads DFQATT; CDR2 reads SNEGSKA (reference sequence). For the CDR3, the DNA is TGCAGTGCTTACGGGAGTGGAAATGAGCAGTTCTTC. The encoded protein is CSAYGSGNEQFF.

This clonotype was seen repeatedly, ten times or more. The chain is built from TRBV12-3 or TRBV12-4 and TRBJ1-2, with D possibly matching TRBD1 (5 bases). Trimming pared 2 bases from V and 7 bases from J, leaving 14 bases between. This CDR3 contains 14 residues. The CDR3 is CASSLSTAQGGYTF. CDR3 DNA sequence: TGTGCCAGCAGTTTATCGACAGCTCAGGGTGGCTACACCTTC.